Each of the 8 T cell receptor beta chains below was sequenced from the same sample in a study of T cells in Graves' hyperthyroidism and ophthalmopathy (dated by TCRdb to between 2017 and 2020). Library preparation was by multiplex PCR. Data came from an Illumina HiSeq 2000. Amplification of TCR beta CDR3 regions was carried out from RNA transcripts. The first round of RT-PCR for the TCR CDR3 was performed with the HTBI primer set and the Qiagen OneStep RT-PCR kit. TCRdb reprocessing: public reads trimmed at Q25 with fastp, clones called with MiXCR, in-frame beta chains kept. Rows matching on CDR3 protein sequence are summarized as one entry with the most common DNA and genes. The sample contains roughly 300,000 distinct CDR3 sequences, 18% of them found a single time. The top ten constitute roughly 49% of the sample. Material: blood. The receptors stem from a woman aged 45-59 years with Graves' hyperthyroidism.

The chain carries TRBV20-1 and TRBJ1-2, with TRBD1 identical over 7 bases. The CDR3 spans 15 residues. V gave up 6 bases and J gave up 5 bases; unmatched junction bases: 15. Germline CDR1 and CDR2: DFQATT and SNEGSKA (reference sequence). As DNA, the CDR3 is TGCAGTGCCACTACATCCACCGGGACAGCGTATGGCTACACCTTC. Amino acid sequence: CSATTSTGTAYGYTF.

This clonotype was seen many times. V is TRBV28 and J is TRBJ2-7; weak D call: TRBD1 (6 bases). The V end was cut by 8 bases, the J end by 2 bases, with 13 bases between. Germline loops: CDR1 MDHEN, CDR2 SYDVKM. This CDR3 region has 13 residues. In nucleotides, the CDR3 is TGTGCCAGCGCCAACAGGGTCACCTACGAGCAGTACGTC. Its protein product is CASANRVTYEQYV.

This clonotype has a handful of counts. This chain uses TRBV20-1 with TRBJ2-1; D gene unclear. Between the trimmed V and J ends, which lost 0 bases and 5 bases, there was a span of 8 bases. This CDR3 contains 13 residues. Germline V lookup: CDR1 DFQATT, CDR2 SNEGSKA (reference sequence). The DNA of the CDR3 is TGCAGTGCTAGAGATCGTAGTAACAATGAGCAGTTCTTC. Its protein is CSARDRSNNEQFF.

This clonotype was seen only a few times. With a much larger clone just one base away, this may be a read error. This rearrangement joins TRBV27 to TRBJ1-5; the D is unclear. The germline V gene encodes CDR1 MNHEY and CDR2 SMNVEV (reference sequence). This CDR3 comprises 14 residues. DNA of the CDR3: TGTGCCAGCAGTCCTGGACGGAGCAGTCAGCCCCAGCATTTT. Amino acid sequence: CASSPGRSSQPQHF.

This clonotype was recorded a few times. The rearrangement uses TRBV20-1 and TRBJ2-5; D is possibly TRBD1 (6 bases). The germline CDR1 and CDR2 sequences are DFQATT and SNEGSKA (reference sequence). This CDR3 region has 14 residues. V gave up 0 bases and J gave up 5 bases, with 13 bases separating them. The chain's CDR3 is CSAREFARGETQYF. The CDR3 DNA sequence: TGCAGTGCTAGAGAATTCGCTAGGGGGGAGACCCAGTACTTC.

This clonotype was recorded many times. The genes are TRBV6-2 or TRBV6-3 and TRBJ2-1; TRBD2 matches at 7 bases. The CDR3 is 15 residues long. Germline values: CDR1 MNHEY, CDR2 SVGEGT. The J segment lost 6 bases and the V segment lost 0 bases, leaving 5 bases of the junction unmatched. CDR3 amino acids: CASSYSFLAANEQFF. CDR3 sequence (DNA): TGTGCCAGCAGTTACTCGTTCCTAGCGGCCAATGAGCAGTTCTTC.

In this sample, this clonotype turned up many times. Written as DNA, the CDR3 is TGTGCCAGCAGCCCGGGACTAGACTACGAGCAGTACTTC. Protein: CASSPGLDYEQYF. The genes are TRBV6-2 or TRBV6-3 and TRBJ2-7, with 8 bases matching TRBD2. V gave up 6 bases and J gave up 3 bases; unmatched junction bases: 4. The CDR3 is made up of 13 amino acids. Per the germline V gene, CDR1 is MNHEY and CDR2 is SVGEGT.

CDR3 residues: CASSSPGQGPNEQFF. In DNA, the CDR3 is TGTGCCAGCAGCTCTCCGGGACAGGGGCCCAATGAGCAGTTCTTC. V is TRBV5-6 and J is TRBJ2-1, with TRBD1 identical over 10 bases. The CDR3 has 15 residues. Germline lookup yields CDR1 SGHDT and CDR2 YYEEEE. Unmatched junction bases numbered 6, after V lost 3 bases and J lost 6 bases.